Reported below is one TCR beta chain. No antigen is known for it. The sample belongs to a study of siplizumab effects on memory and regulatory T cells. Overall study findings and caveats: A small minority of alloreactive clones were mapped to unstimulated subsets. Memory cells that were CD4+ and unstimulated gave rise to alloreactive sequences, which siplizumab significantly reduced.

Sequencing used immunoSEQ multiplex PCR; TCRdb keeps in-frame clones, though not all of them. The sample contains about 100,000 clones, 92% of which appear only once. Trimming left V 4 bases short and J 6 bases short, with 16 bases between. Germline lookup yields CDR1 WNHNN and CDR2 SYGVQD (reference sequence). This CDR3 comprises 15 residues. This receptor was identified in a human donor in good health. Sequenced input: Tregs sorted from blood. This chain links TRBV10-1 with TRBJ2-1, with D tentatively TRBD2 (6 bases). The CDR3 protein is CASSASAGLSNEQFF. For the CDR3, the DNA is TGCGCCAGCAGTGCCTCGGCGGGACTGAGCAATGAGCAGTTCTTC.